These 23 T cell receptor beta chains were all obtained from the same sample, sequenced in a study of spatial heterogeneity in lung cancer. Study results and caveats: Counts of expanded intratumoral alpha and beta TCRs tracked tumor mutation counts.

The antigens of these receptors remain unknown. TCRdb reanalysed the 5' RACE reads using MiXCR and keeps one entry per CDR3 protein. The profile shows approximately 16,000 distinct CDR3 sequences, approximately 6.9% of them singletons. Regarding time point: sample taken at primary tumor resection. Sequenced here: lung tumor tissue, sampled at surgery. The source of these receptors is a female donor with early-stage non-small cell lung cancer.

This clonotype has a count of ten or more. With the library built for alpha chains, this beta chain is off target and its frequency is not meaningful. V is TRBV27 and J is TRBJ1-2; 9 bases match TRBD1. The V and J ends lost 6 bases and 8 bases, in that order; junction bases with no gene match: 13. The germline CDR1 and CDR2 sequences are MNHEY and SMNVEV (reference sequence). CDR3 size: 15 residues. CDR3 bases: TGTGCCAGCAGACCCACAGGGGGCATGTCGGCCGGCTACACCTTC. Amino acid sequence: CASRPTGGMSAGYTF.

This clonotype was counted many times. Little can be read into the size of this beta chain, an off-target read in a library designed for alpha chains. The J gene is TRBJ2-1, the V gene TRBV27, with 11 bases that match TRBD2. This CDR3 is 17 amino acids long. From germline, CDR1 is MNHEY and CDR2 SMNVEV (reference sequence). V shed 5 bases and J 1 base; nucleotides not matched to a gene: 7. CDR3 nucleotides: TGTGCCAGCAGTCCTACGACTAGCGGGGTATCCTACAATGAGCAGTTCTTC. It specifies CASSPTTSGVSYNEQFF.

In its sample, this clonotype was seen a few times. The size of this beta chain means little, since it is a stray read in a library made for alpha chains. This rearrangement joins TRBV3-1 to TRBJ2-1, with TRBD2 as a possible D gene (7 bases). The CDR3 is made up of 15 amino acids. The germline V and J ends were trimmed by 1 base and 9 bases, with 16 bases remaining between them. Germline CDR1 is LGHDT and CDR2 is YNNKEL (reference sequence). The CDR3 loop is CASSQGLGGLGEQFF. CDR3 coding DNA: TGTGCCAGCAGCCAAGGTCTGGGGGGGCTTGGTGAGCAGTTCTTC.

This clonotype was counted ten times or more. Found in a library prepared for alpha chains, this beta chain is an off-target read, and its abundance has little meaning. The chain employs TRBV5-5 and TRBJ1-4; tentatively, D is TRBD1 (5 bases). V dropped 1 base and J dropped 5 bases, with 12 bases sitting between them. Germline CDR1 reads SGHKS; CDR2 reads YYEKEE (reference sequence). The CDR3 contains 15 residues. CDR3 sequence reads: CASSLFQGSNEKLFF. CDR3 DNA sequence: TGTGCCAGCAGCTTGTTTCAGGGATCGAATGAAAAACTGTTTTTT.

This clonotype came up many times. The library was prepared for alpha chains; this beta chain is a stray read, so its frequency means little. The chain's CDR3 is CASSLSDWTLYSNQPQHF. The CDR3 nucleotides are TGTGCCAGCAGTCTTTCCGATTGGACACTTTATAGCAATCAGCCCCAGCATTTT. The chain uses TRBV12-3 or TRBV12-4 and TRBJ1-5; a possible D gene is TRBD1 (5 bases). The V and J ends lost 5 bases and 0 bases respectively, with 20 bases between them. The CDR3 sequence is 18 residues long.

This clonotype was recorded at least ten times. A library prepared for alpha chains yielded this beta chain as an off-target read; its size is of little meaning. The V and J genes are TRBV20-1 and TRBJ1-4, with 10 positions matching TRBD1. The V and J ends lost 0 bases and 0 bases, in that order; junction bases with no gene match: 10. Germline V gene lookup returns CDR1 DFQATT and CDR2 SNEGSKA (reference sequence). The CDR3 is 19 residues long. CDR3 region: CSARDLLGGQGTTNEKLFF. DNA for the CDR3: TGCAGTGCTAGAGACCTCCTTGGGGGACAGGGGACAACTAATGAAAAACTGTTTTTT.

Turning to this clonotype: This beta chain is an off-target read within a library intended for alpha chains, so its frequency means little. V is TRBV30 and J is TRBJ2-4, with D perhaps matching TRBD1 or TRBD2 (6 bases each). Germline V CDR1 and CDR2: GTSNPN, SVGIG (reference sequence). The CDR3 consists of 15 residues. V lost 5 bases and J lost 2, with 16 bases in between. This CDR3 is CAWLLGGASKNIQYF. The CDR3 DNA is TGTGCCTGGCTCTTGGGGGGCGCATCCAAAAACATTCAGTACTTC. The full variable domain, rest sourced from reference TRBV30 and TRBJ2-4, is SQTIHQWPATLVQPVGSPLSLECTVEGTSNPNLYWYRQAAGRGLQLLFYSVGIGQISSEVPQNLSASRPQDRQFILSSKKLLLSDSGFYLCAWLLGGASKNIQYFGAGTRLSVL.

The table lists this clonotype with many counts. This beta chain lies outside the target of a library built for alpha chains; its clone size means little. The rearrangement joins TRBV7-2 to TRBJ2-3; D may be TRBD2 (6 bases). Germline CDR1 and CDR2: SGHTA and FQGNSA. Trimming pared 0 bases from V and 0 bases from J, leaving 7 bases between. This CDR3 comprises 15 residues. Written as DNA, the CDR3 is TGTGCCAGCAGCTTAGCGGGGGGTAGCACAGATACGCAGTATTTT. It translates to CASSLAGGSTDTQYF.

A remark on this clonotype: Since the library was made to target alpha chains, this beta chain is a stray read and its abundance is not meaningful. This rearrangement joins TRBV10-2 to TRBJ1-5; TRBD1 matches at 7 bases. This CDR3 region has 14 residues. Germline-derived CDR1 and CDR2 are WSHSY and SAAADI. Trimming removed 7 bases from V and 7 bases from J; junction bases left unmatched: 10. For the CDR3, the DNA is TGCGCCAGCACCCCAGGACAGGCCGCCCAGCCCCAGCATTTT. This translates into CASTPGQAAQPQHF.

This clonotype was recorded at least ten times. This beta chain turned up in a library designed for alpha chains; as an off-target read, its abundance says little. CDR3 protein: CASSEALREDTQYF. The CDR3 DNA reads as TGTGCCAGCAGTGAAGCGCTTCGTGAAGATACGCAGTATTTT. The chain combines TRBV2 with TRBJ2-3; D unresolved. V was cut by 0 bases and J by 5 bases, with 9 bases left in between. The CDR3 contains 14 residues. Germline assignment: CDR1 SNHLY and CDR2 FYNNEI.

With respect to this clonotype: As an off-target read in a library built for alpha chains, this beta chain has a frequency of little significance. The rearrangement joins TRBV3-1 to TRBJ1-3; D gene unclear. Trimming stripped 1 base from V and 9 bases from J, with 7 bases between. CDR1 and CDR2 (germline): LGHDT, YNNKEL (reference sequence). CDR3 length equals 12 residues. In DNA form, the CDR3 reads TGTGCCAGCAGCCAAGCTCGGAGCACCATATATTTT. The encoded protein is CASSQARSTIYF.

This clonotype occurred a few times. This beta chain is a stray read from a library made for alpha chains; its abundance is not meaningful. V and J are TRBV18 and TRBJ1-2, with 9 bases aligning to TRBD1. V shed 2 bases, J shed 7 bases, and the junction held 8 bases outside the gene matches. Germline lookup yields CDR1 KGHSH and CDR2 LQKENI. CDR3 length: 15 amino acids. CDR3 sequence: CASSPRTGGERGYTF. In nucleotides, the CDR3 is TGTGCCAGCTCACCAAGAACAGGGGGCGAACGTGGCTACACCTTC.

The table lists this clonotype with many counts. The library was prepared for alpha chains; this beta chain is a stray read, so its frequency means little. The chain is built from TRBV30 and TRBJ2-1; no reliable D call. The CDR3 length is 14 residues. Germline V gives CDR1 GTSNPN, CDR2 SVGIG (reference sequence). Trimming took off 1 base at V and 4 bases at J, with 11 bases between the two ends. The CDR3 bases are TGTGCCTGGAGTGGAACGGATACTTACAATGAGCAGTTCTTC. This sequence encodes CAWSGTDTYNEQFF.

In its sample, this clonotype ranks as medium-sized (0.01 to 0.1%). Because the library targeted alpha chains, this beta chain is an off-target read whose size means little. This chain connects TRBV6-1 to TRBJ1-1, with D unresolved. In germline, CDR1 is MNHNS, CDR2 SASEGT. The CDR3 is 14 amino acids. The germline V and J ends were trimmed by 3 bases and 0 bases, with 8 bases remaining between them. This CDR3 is CASSESMMNTEAFF. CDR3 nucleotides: TGTGCCAGCAGTGAGTCGATGATGAACACTGAAGCTTTCTTT.

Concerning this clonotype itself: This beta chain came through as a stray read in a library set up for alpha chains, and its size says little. CDR3 in amino acids: CASSLGQNYEQYF. Here the CDR3 DNA reads TGTGCCAGCAGTTTAGGGCAGAACTACGAGCAGTACTTC. The chain joins TRBV12-3 or TRBV12-4 to TRBJ2-7, with D unresolved. Trimming took off 1 base at V and 3 bases at J, with 7 bases between the two ends. The CDR3 contains 13 residues.

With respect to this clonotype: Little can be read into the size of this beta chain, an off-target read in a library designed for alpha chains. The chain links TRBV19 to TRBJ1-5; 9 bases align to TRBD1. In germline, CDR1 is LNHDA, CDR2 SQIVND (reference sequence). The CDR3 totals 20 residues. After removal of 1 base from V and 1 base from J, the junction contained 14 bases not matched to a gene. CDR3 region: CASSIGRQGVHARSNQPQHF. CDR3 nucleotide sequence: TGTGCCAGTAGTATAGGGAGACAGGGGGTTCATGCACGCAGCAATCAGCCCCAGCATTTT.

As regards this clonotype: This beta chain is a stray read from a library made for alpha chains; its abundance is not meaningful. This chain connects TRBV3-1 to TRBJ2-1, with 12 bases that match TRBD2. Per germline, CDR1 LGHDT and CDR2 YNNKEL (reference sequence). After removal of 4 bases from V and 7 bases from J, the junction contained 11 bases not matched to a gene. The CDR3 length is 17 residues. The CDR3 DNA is TGTGCCAGCAGCCCCGGTGCTAGCGGGGGGGCCAGGAATGAGCAGTTCTTC. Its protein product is CASSPGASGGARNEQFF.

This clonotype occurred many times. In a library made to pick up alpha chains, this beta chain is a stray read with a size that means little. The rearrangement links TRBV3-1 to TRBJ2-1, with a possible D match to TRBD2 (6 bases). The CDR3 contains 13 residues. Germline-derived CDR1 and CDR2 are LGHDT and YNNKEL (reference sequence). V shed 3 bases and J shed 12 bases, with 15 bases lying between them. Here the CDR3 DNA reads TGTGCCAGCAGCCAGGAACTAGCAGGTCCGCAGTTCTTC. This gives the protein CASSQELAGPQFF.

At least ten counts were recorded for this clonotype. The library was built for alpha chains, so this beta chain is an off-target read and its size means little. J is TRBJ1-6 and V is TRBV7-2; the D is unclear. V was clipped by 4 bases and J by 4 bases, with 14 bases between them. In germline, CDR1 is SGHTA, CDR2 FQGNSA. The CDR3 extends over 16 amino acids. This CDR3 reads CASSSSSSPYNSPLHF. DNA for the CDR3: TGTGCCAGCAGCTCCTCGAGCAGTCCATATAATTCACCCCTCCACTTT.

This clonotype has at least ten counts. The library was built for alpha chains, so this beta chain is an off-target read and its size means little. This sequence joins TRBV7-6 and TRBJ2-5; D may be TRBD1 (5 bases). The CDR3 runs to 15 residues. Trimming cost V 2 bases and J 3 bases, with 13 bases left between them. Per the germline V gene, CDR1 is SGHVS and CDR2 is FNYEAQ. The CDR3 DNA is TGTGCCAGCAGCTTAATCAGGGTTCCGGAAGAGACCCAGTACTTC. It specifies CASSLIRVPEETQYF.

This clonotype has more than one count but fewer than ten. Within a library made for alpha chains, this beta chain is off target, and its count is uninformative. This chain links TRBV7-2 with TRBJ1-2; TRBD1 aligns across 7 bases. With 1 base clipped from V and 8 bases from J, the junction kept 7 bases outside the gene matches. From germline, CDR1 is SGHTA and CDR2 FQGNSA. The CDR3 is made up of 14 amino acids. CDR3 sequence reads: CASSLETRGRGYTF. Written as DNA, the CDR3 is TGTGCCAGCAGCTTAGAGACCAGGGGGAGAGGCTACACCTTC.

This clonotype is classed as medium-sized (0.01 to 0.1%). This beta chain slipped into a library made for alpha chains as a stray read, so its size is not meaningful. The CDR3 here is CASSHEGGPMAFF. CDR3 bases: TGCGCCAGCAGCCACGAGGGAGGCCCCATGGCTTTCTTT. V usage is TRBV5-1 and J usage is TRBJ1-1; D is unresolved. CDR1 is SGHRS, CDR2 YFSETQ, per germline. CDR3 length: 13 amino acids. Trimming took off 4 bases at V and 11 bases at J, with 18 bases between the two ends. The full variable domain, its missing parts supplied by reference TRBV5-1 and TRBJ1-1, is KAGVTQTPRYLIKTRGQQVTLSCSPISGHRSVSWYQQTPGQGLQFLFEYFSETQRNKGNFPGRFSGRQFSNSRSEMNVSTLELGDSALYLCASSHEGGPMAFFGQGTRLTVV.

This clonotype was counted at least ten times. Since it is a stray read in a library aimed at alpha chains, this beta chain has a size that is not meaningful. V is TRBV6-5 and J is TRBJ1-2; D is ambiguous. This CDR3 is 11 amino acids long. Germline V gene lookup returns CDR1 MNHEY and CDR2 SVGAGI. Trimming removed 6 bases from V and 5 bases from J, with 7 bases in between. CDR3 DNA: TGTGCCAGCAGATTTGATTATGGCTACACCTTC. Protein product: CASRFDYGYTF.